Described below is a single T cell receptor (beta chain) sequence and its context. In germline, CDR1 is MNHNY, CDR2 SVGAGI (reference sequence). The CDR3 is 13 amino acids. The data are from a study of blood T cell repertoires in COVID-19. Study-level information: Sites in the United States, Italy and Spain provided acute and convalescent COVID-19 samples.

Original processing notes: Estimation of nucleated cell counts relied on the amplification of reference gene primers. Clones were read by immunoSEQ multiplex PCR, and TCRdb kept only the in-frame ones, dropping some. The V and J calls and clone size are taken from that table; D and trimming were inferred from the DNA. Of about 190,000 clones listed, around four fifths are singletons. The chain uses TRBV6-6 and TRBJ2-4; 8 bases line up with TRBD1. This receptor was taken from a woman in her seventies with active or convalescent COVID-19. The sequenced material came from peripheral blood. The CDR3 here is CGTGKEGKNIQYF. The DNA for the CDR3 is TGTGGGACAGGGAAGGAGGGCAAAAACATTCAGTACTTC.